These 10 T cell receptor beta chains originate from one sample sequenced in a study of OX40 agonist ivuxolimab in advanced cancers. Only in-frame clones appear in the TCRdb table, and some are missing; sequencing was by immunoSEQ multiplex PCR. The repertoire includes more than 40,000 clones, 84% of them detected once, and less than 25% sits in the top ten. The sequencing here drew on CD4+ or CD8+ T cells sorted from blood, taken in a trial of the OX40 agonist ivuxolimab. All receptors come from an adult with an advanced solid tumor such as melanoma, head and neck, liver or kidney cancer.

CDR3 coding DNA: TGTGCCAGCCGTATGGGGGAACTAAGCGGAACCTCCACAGATACGCAGTATTTT. This gives the protein CASRMGELSGTSTDTQYF. The chain carries TRBV5-4 and TRBJ2-3, with D perhaps assigned TRBD1 or TRBD2 (5 bases each). The V end lost 7 bases, the J end lost 2 bases, and 26 bases lay between the germline ends. Germline V gene lookup returns CDR1 SGHNT and CDR2 YYREEE (reference sequence). The CDR3 extends over 18 amino acids. Combining the CDR3 with reference TRBV5-4 and TRBJ2-3 gives the whole variable domain ETGVTQSPTHLIKTRGQQVTLRCSSQSGHNTVSWYQQALGQGPQFIFQYYREEENGRGNFPPRFSGLQFPNYSSELNVNALELDDSALYLCASRMGELSGTSTDTQYFGPGTRLTVL.

The CDR3 reads CAWSVVADEAFF. DNA for the CDR3: TGTGCCTGGAGTGTGGTAGCAGACGAAGCTTTCTTT. The chain carries TRBV30 and TRBJ1-1; D gene uncertain. The CDR3 spans 12 residues. Trimming pared 0 bases from V and 8 bases from J, leaving 10 bases between. Per the germline V gene, CDR1 is GTSNPN and CDR2 is SVGIG (reference sequence).

This chain links TRBV4-1 with TRBJ1-5; TRBD1 aligns across 10 bases. Germline assignment: CDR1 MGHRA and CDR2 YSYEKL. This CDR3 is 17 amino acids long. V gave up 0 bases and J gave up 3 bases; unmatched junction bases: 5. CDR3 DNA: TGCGCCAGCAGCCAAGATGCCGGGACAGGGGTCAATCAGCCCCAGCATTTT. It translates to CASSQDAGTGVNQPQHF.

This clone was recorded a few times. The J gene is TRBJ2-3, the V gene TRBV9, with D unclear. The CDR3 has 14 amino acids. Per germline, CDR1 SGDLS and CDR2 YYNGEE. With 4 bases removed from V and 4 bases from J, the gap between germline ends came to 13 bases. The CDR3 here is CASSPSLTSDTQYF. The DNA for the CDR3 is TGTGCCAGCAGCCCCAGTCTGACCTCAGATACGCAGTATTTT.

The chain has TRBV28 and TRBJ1-4; D gene uncertain. The germline gives CDR1 MDHEN, CDR2 SYDVKM. The CDR3 runs to 14 residues. V was cut by 1 base and J by 13 bases, with 16 bases left in between. The CDR3 spells CASSLSASSVGLFF. As DNA, the CDR3 is TGTGCCAGCAGTTTATCGGCTTCTTCGGTAGGACTGTTTTTT.

The rearrangement joins TRBV5-4 to TRBJ1-1; TRBD1 agrees at 7 bases. Trimming took 5 bases from V and 3 from J; bases not matched to a gene: 10. CDR3 length equals 15 residues. The V gene's germline CDR1 is SGHNT and CDR2 YYREEE (reference sequence). The CDR3 nucleotides read TGTGCCAGCAGACTGGTAGGGGACAGTTACACTGAAGCTTTCTTT. It encodes CASRLVGDSYTEAFF. Together with reference TRBV5-4 and TRBJ1-1, the CDR3 gives the full variable domain: ETGVTQSPTHLIKTRGQQVTLRCSSQSGHNTVSWYQQALGQGPQFIFQYYREEENGRGNFPPRFSGLQFPNYSSELNVNALELDDSALYLCASRLVGDSYTEAFFGQGTRLTVV.

The chain combines TRBV4-2 with TRBJ2-7; TRBD2 might be the D (5 bases). The germline CDR1 and CDR2 sequences are LGHNA and YNFKEQ. The CDR3 loop spans 16 amino acids. Trimming took off 0 bases at V and 1 base at J, with 13 bases between the two ends. The CDR3 reads CASSQDEGVGSYEQYF. DNA of the CDR3: TGTGCCAGCAGCCAAGATGAGGGAGTAGGGTCCTACGAGCAGTACTTC.

This clone was picked up one time. The chain is built from TRBV27 and TRBJ1-5; TRBD1 agrees at 7 bases. The CDR3 length is 16 residues. The germline V gene encodes CDR1 MNHEY and CDR2 SMNVEV (reference sequence). V trimming: 5 bases; J trimming: 4 bases; junction bases outside the gene matches: 11. The CDR3 nucleotides read TGTGCCAGCAGTCCGCGGGGGACAGTCTTGAATCAGCCCCAGCATTTT. It codes for CASSPRGTVLNQPQHF.

This chain joins TRBV27 and TRBJ2-2, with unresolved D. With 8 bases removed from V and 2 bases from J, the gap between germline ends came to 12 bases. The CDR3 length is 14 residues. Germline CDR1 MNHEY, CDR2 SMNVEV (reference sequence). The CDR3 loop is CASYSSSNTGELFF. CDR3 sequence (DNA): TGTGCCAGCTACAGTAGCAGTAACACCGGGGAGCTGTTTTTT.

This clone was recorded only once. This rearrangement joins TRBV4-1 to TRBJ1-5; 7 bases fit TRBD1. Unmatched junction bases numbered 12, after V lost 4 bases and J lost 3 bases. Germline V gene data show CDR1 as MGHRA and CDR2 as YSYEKL. The CDR3 is 17 residues long. The CDR3 DNA sequence: TGCGCCAGCAGCCCCGGGCCCGGGACAGATACCAATCAGCCCCAGCATTTT. Translated: CASSPGPGTDTNQPQHF.